The next 11 T cell receptor beta chains were all read from a single sample in a study of memory CD4+ T cells and cytomegalovirus serostatus. The data were produced by immunoSEQ multiplex PCR, yet TCRdb's version contains in-frame clones alone and is incomplete. The repertoire holds some 48,000 clones, with roughly 78% as singletons. The sort gate was single viable CD3+CD4+CD8-CD45RO+ cells for memory CD4+ T cells. Sample: memory CD4+ T cells from blood. The receptor set was obtained from an adult in good health and CMV-seronegative.

The V call is TRBV30, the J call TRBJ2-7; TRBD1 agrees at 8 bases. J lost 2 bases, V lost 4 bases, and 4 bases had no gene match. The germline CDR1 and CDR2 sequences are GTSNPN and SVGIG (reference sequence). The CDR3 extends over 13 amino acids. The CDR3 bases are TGTGCCTGGAACCCGGACAGGGCCTACGAGCAGTACTTC. This sequence encodes CAWNPDRAYEQYF.

This chain links TRBV6-4 with TRBJ2-7, with 11 bases aligning to TRBD2. Germline V gene data show CDR1 as MRHNA and CDR2 as SNTAGT. The CDR3 has 16 residues. V lost 5 bases to trimming and J lost 0 bases; unmatched junction nucleotides: 6. The chain's CDR3 is CASSILAGVPSYEQYF. The CDR3, as DNA: TGTGCCAGCAGTATACTAGCGGGGGTTCCCTCCTACGAGCAGTACTTC.

V usage is TRBV7-6 and J usage is TRBJ1-1; TRBD1 agrees at 7 bases. Germline assignment: CDR1 SGHVS and CDR2 FNYEAQ. The CDR3 covers 13 residues. With V trimmed by 4 bases and J by 6 bases, 5 bases remained unmatched. The CDR3 DNA follows: TGTGCCAGCAGCTCCCCGGACAGGCCTGAAGCTTTCTTT. It specifies CASSSPDRPEAFF.

This chain links TRBV10-3 with TRBJ2-4; 12 nucleotides agree with TRBD2. The length of the CDR3 is 17 residues. The V segment lost 8 bases and the J segment 7 bases; nucleotides outside the gene matches: 15. From germline, CDR1 is ENHRY and CDR2 SYGVKD. CDR3 DNA: TGTGCCATCGGCGCTAGCGGGGGGGGGAGTGGGGTGAACATTCAGTACTTC. This sequence encodes CAIGASGGGSGVNIQYF.

V and J are TRBV7-2 and TRBJ2-3; D may be TRBD2 (7 bases). The germline V gene encodes CDR1 SGHTA and CDR2 FQGNSA. This CDR3 comprises 17 residues. V was pared by 0 bases and J by 3 bases, with 16 bases between. CDR3 amino acids: CASSLAITGRATDTQYF. In DNA form, the CDR3 reads TGTGCCAGCAGCTTAGCTATAACAGGGAGGGCAACAGATACGCAGTATTTT.

The chain employs TRBV28 and TRBJ1-2; weak D call: TRBD1 (5 bases). The CDR3 is made up of 16 amino acids. V was cut by 2 bases and J by 7 bases, with 20 bases left in between. Germline CDR1 reads MDHEN; CDR2 reads SYDVKM. The CDR3 here is CASSLTSSGLRVGYTF. The CDR3 DNA reads as TGTGCCAGCAGTTTAACGAGCTCGGGACTCCGCGTTGGCTACACCTTC.

V usage is TRBV5-5 and J usage is TRBJ2-7, with 7 bases matching TRBD1. The length of the CDR3 is 14 residues. V lost 4 bases and J lost 5; bases outside the gene matches: 9. Germline CDR1 reads SGHKS; CDR2 reads YYEKEE (reference sequence). The CDR3 DNA follows: TGTGCCAGCAGCCGGGACAGTCGTTCCGACGAGCAGTACTTC. It translates to CASSRDSRSDEQYF.

The rearrangement links TRBV7-3 to TRBJ2-3, with 14 bases lining up with TRBD2. From germline, CDR1 is SGHTA and CDR2 FQGTGA. V shed 9 bases, J shed 6 bases, and the junction held 5 bases outside the gene matches. This CDR3 is built from 14 residues. This CDR3 reads CASGLAGGSDTQYF. In DNA form, the CDR3 reads TGTGCCAGTGGACTAGCGGGGGGTTCTGATACGCAGTATTTT. Looking up the rest from reference TRBV7-3 and TRBJ2-3 gives the full variable domain: GAGVSQTPSNKVTEKGKYVELRCDPISGHTALYWYRQSLGQGPEFLIYFQGTGAADDSGLPNDRFFAVRPEGSVSTLKIQRTERGDSAVYLCASGLAGGSDTQYFGPGTRLTVL.

This clone turned up a few times. V gene TRBV10-3 combines with J gene TRBJ2-2; 11 bases agree with TRBD1. The V gene's germline CDR1 is ENHRY and CDR2 SYGVKD. CDR3 size: 17 residues. The V and J ends lost 4 bases and 6 bases, in that order; junction bases with no gene match: 10. CDR3 sequence (DNA): TGTGCCATCAGTGGGGCCGGGACAGGGGGTCCACCCGGGGAGCTGTTTTTT. Protein sequence: CAISGAGTGGPPGELFF.

The chain recombines TRBV7-2 with TRBJ1-1; D is possibly TRBD1 (6 bases). In germline, CDR1 is SGHTA, CDR2 FQGNSA. Between the trimmed V and J ends, which lost 3 bases and 5 bases, there was a span of 10 bases. This CDR3 spans 13 amino acids. This CDR3 reads CASSFRGKTEAFF. In nucleotides, the CDR3 is TGTGCCAGCAGCTTTAGGGGGAAGACTGAAGCTTTCTTT.

This clone came up a few times. The CDR3 nucleotides read TGTGCCAGCAGCAGGGGACAGGGGGAGGCTAATGAGCAGTTCTTC. Translation gives CASSRGQGEANEQFF. The V gene is TRBV9, the J gene TRBJ2-1; 11 bases are shared with TRBD1. The CDR3 has 15 amino acids. Germline V gene lookup returns CDR1 SGDLS and CDR2 YYNGEE. Germline trimming cut 4 bases from V and 7 bases from J; bases unmatched to any gene: 7.